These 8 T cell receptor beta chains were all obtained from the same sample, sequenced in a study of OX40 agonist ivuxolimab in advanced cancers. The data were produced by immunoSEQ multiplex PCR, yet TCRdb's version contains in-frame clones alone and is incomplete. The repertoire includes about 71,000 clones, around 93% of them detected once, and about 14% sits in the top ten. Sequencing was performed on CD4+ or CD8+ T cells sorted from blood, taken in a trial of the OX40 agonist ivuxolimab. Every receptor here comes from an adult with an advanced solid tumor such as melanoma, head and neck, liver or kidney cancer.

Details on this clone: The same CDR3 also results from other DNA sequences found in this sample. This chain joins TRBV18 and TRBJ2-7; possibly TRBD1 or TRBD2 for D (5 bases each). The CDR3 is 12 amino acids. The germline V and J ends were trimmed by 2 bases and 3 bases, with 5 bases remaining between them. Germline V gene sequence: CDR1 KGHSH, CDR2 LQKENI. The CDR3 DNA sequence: TGTGCCAGCTCACCAGGGGGCTACGAGCAGTACTTC. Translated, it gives CASSPGGYEQYF.

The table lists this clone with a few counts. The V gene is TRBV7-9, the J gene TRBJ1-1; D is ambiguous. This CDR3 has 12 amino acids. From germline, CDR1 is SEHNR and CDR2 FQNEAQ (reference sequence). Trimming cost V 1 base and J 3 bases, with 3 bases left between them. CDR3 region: CASSLDHTEAFF. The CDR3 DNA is TGTGCCAGCAGCTTAGACCACACTGAAGCTTTCTTT.

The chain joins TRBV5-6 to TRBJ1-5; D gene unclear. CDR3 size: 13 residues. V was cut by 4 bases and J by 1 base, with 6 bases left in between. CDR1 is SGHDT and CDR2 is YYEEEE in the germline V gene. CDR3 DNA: TGTGCCAGCAGCCAACAAAGCAATCAGCCCCAGCATTTT. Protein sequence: CASSQQSNQPQHF.

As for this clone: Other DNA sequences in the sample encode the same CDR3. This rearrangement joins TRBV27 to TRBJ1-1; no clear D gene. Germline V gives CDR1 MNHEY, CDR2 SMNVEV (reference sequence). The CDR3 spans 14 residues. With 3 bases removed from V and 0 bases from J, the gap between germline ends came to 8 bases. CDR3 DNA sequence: TGTGCCAGCAGTTTGGCAGGATTGAACACTGAAGCTTTCTTT. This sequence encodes CASSLAGLNTEAFF.

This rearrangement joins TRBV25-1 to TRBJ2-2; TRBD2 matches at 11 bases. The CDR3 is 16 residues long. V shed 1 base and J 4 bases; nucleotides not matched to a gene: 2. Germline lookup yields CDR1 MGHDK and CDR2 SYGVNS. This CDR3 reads CASSEWLAGGTGELFF. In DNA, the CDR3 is TGTGCCAGCAGTGAATGGCTAGCGGGGGGCACCGGGGAGCTGTTTTTT.

The CDR3 DNA is TGTGCCAGCAGCTACAGACTAGCGGGAGTCGATGAGCAGTTCTTC. Amino acid sequence: CASSYRLAGVDEQFF. The rearrangement links TRBV7-9 to TRBJ2-1, with 12 nucleotides matching TRBD2. The CDR3 has 15 amino acids. Germline values: CDR1 SEHNR, CDR2 FQNEAQ (reference sequence). The V gene end was trimmed by 4 bases and the J gene end by 8 bases; junction bases not matched to a gene: 6. Complete variable domain (other parts from reference TRBV7-9 and TRBJ2-1): DTGVSQNPRHKITKRGQNVTFRCDPISEHNRLYWYRQTLGQGPEFLTYFQNEAQLEKSRLLSDRFSAERPKGSFSTLEIQRTEQGDSAMYLCASSYRLAGVDEQFFGPGTRLTVL.

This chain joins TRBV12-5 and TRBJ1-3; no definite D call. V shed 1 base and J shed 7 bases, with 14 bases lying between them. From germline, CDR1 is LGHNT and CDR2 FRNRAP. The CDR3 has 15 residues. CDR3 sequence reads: CASGLGGATPNTIYF. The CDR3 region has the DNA TGTGCTAGTGGTTTGGGGGGAGCGACTCCCAACACCATATATTTT.

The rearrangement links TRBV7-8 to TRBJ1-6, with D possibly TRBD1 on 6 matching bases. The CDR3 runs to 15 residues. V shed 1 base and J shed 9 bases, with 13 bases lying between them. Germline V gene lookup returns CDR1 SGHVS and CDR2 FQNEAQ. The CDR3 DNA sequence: TGTGCCAGCAGCTTAGAGGGGGTTGGGAGTTCACCCCTCCACTTT. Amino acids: CASSLEGVGSSPLHF.